A selection of T cell receptor beta chains follows, all from one sample in a study of T-cell reconstitution after alpha-beta-depleted transplantation in children. TCRdb re-analysed the PCR reads in MiXCR, keeping a single row per CDR3 protein. Found here are 300,000 to 400,000 distinct CDR3 sequences, 10% to 15% of them singletons; the top ten hold roughly 4.3%. Sample: PBMCs, taken from the stem cell graft. These receptors were obtained from a human donor who donated a stem cell graft to a child with Fanconi anemia. CDR3s include the opening cysteine and the closing phenylalanine or tryptophan.

TRBV28	TRBJ1-1	CASFERTMNTEAFF
TRBV13	TRBJ1-3	CASSRDGGFSGNTIYF
TRBV28	TRBJ1-2	CASSLYDTRTINYGYTF
TRBV7-2	TRBJ2-7	CASTKGLLSYEQYF
TRBV25-1	TRBJ2-3	CASRGVAGASDTQYF
TRBV7-2	TRBJ2-3	CASSRGQGVWSDTQYF
TRBV5-2	TRBJ2-2	CARGSRGPGELFF
TRBV6-5	TRBJ2-5	CASSYSGQVYQETQYF
TRBV7-2	TRBJ2-2	CASSSFRGVNTGELFF
TRBV20-1	TRBJ2-3	CSALAGPGDTQYF
TRBV5-1	TRBJ1-2	CASSSGPGGYGYTF
TRBV29-1	TRBJ2-5	CSGGSGLIGETQYF
TRBV5-1	TRBJ2-1	CASSLVETGNEQFF
TRBV7-2	TRBJ2-5	CASSLMPLAQETQYF
TRBV3-1	TRBJ1-4	CASSQGSSRFF
TRBV5-1	TRBJ1-1	CASSPGGVNTEAFF
TRBV5-5	TRBJ2-2	CASSLAGGPEGELFF